Listed here are 9 T cell receptor beta chains from one sample, sequenced in a study of CD8+CD57+ T cells in acquired aplastic anemia. The patients chosen for sequencing had shown expansion of CD8+CD57+ cells (detected by flow cytometry). The study profiled TCR beta VDJ and CDR3 using genomic DNA as template. TCRdb reprocessed the reads with MiXCR, giving one entry per CDR3 protein. Of a few hundred thousand distinct CDR3 sequences in the sample, roughly 34% were seen once. The specimen was sorted CD4+, CD8+, or CD8+CD57+ T cells (not recorded which) from PBMCs. Receptor source: a human donor with aplastic anemia.

This clonotype was counted between two and nine times. This rearrangement joins TRBV30 to TRBJ1-5; 7 bases are shared with TRBD1. The germline V gene has CDR1 GTSNPN and CDR2 SVGIG (reference sequence). J was trimmed by 5 bases and V by 3 bases; bases with no gene match: 4. This CDR3 is built from 13 residues. Written as DNA, the CDR3 is TGTGCCTGGAGGCAGGGGGACCATCAGCCCCAGCATTTT. It encodes CAWRQGDHQPQHF.

Of note for this clonotype: The junction shows a germline mismatch at one end, possibly a read error. V is TRBV2 and J is TRBJ2-1; TRBD2 matches at 12 bases. The germline V gene encodes CDR1 SNHLY and CDR2 FYNNEI. CDR3 length: 18 residues. CDR3 residues: CASSDGTSGFSSHNEQFF. The CDR3 nucleotides are TGTGCCAGCAGTGATGGGACTAGCGGGTTCAGCTCCCACAATGAGCAGTTCTTC.

This clonotype has ten or more counts. J is TRBJ2-5 and V is TRBV7-9; D is unclear. Germline CDR1 SEHNR, CDR2 FQNEAQ (reference sequence). Trimming shortened V by 1 base and J by 5 bases, and 14 bases separated the two germline ends. This CDR3 has 15 amino acids. The CDR3 coding sequence is TGTGCCAGCAGCTTAGTGTTACGGCTGGGGGAGACCCAGTACTTC. It yields the protein CASSLVLRLGETQYF.

V is TRBV19 and J is TRBJ1-5; D ambiguous. Germline V gene sequence: CDR1 LNHDA, CDR2 SQIVND (reference sequence). The ends were cut back, 5 bases at V and 6 bases at J, with 14 bases in the middle. The CDR3 runs to 14 residues. This chain's CDR3 is CASSAGSRGQPQHF. DNA of the CDR3: TGTGCCAGTAGTGCTGGATCTCGGGGTCAGCCCCAGCATTTT.

This clonotype came up a few times. The chain recombines TRBV6-5 with TRBJ1-6, with no clear D. CDR1 is MNHEY and CDR2 is SVGAGI in the germline V gene. V lost 2 bases and J 7 bases, leaving 6 bases between the germline ends. The CDR3 contains 13 residues. The CDR3 reads CASSYETNSPLHF. The CDR3 DNA follows: TGTGCCAGCAGTTACGAAACCAATTCACCCCTCCACTTT.

This clonotype has at least ten counts. This chain connects TRBV2 to TRBJ1-1; D is unclear. The V gene lost 3 bases and the J gene lost 0 bases, with 14 bases spanning the gap. The CDR3 is made up of 16 amino acids. CDR1 is SNHLY, CDR2 FYNNEI, per germline. DNA of the CDR3: TGTGCCAGCAGTGATCTGGACCGCCAGGTGAACACTGAAGCTTTCTTT. This encodes CASSDLDRQVNTEAFF. Combining the CDR3 with reference TRBV2 and TRBJ1-1 gives the whole variable domain EPEVTQTPSHQVTQMGQEVILRCVPISNHLYFYWYRQILGQKVEFLVSFYNNEISEKSEIFDDQFSVERPDGSNFTLKIRSTKLEDSAMYFCASSDLDRQVNTEAFFGQGTRLTVV.

The chain is built from TRBV20-1 and TRBJ2-1; no clear D. Trimming pared 3 bases from V and 5 bases from J, leaving 11 bases between. The CDR3 sequence is 13 residues long. Germline V gene sequence: CDR1 DFQATT, CDR2 SNEGSKA (reference sequence). The CDR3 spells CSASGLGNNEQFF. In DNA form, the CDR3 reads TGCAGTGCTAGTGGTTTGGGTAACAATGAGCAGTTCTTC.

The gene calls are TRBV2 and TRBJ1-2; D might be TRBD1 (6 bases). The germline CDR1 and CDR2 sequences are SNHLY and FYNNEI. The ends were cut back, 7 bases at V and 12 bases at J, with 15 bases in the middle. The length of the CDR3 is 11 residues. Here the CDR3 DNA reads TGTGCCAGCAACAGGGTCGCTGGAAACACCTTC. Its protein product is CASNRVAGNTF.

This clonotype was found many times. The chain carries TRBV7-2 and TRBJ1-3; D gene unclear. V was trimmed by 3 bases and J by 7 bases, leaving 16 bases between them. CDR1 and CDR2 from the germline V gene are SGHTA and FQGNSA. This CDR3 region has 15 residues. Here the CDR3 reads CASSFRVIEQNTIYF. DNA of the CDR3: TGTGCCAGCAGCTTTAGGGTCATAGAACAGAACACCATATATTTT.